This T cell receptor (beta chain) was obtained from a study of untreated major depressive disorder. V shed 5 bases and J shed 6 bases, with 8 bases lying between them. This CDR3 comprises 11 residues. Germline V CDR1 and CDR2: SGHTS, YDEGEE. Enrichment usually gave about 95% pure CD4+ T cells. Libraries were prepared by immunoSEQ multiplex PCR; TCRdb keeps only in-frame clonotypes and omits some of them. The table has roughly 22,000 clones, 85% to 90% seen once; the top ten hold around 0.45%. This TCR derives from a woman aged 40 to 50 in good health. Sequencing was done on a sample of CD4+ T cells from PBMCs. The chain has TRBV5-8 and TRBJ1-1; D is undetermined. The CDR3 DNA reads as TGTGCCAGCAGTATCGGGTCTGAAGCTTTCTTT. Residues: CASSIGSEAFF.